This T cell receptor beta chain originates from a study of blood T cell repertoires in COVID-19. Assay: immunoSEQ multiplex PCR; the TCRdb copy retains only in-frame clones and omits some. The sample gives about 73,000 clones, about 83% of which show up once; 5% to 6.5% is in the top ten. This CDR3 comprises 14 residues. The germline V and J ends were trimmed by 6 bases and 2 bases, with 11 bases remaining between them. Germline V gene lookup returns CDR1 MNHNY and CDR2 SVGAGI (reference sequence). This chain joins TRBV6-6 and TRBJ1-3; tentative D call: TRBD1 (6 bases). The TCR originated in a man between 45 and 60 years old with active COVID-19. Sequencing input: peripheral blood. CDR3 residues: CASSRGAPGNTIYF. The CDR3 nucleotides read TGTGCCAGCAGCCGGGGGGCTCCTGGAAACACCATATATTTT.